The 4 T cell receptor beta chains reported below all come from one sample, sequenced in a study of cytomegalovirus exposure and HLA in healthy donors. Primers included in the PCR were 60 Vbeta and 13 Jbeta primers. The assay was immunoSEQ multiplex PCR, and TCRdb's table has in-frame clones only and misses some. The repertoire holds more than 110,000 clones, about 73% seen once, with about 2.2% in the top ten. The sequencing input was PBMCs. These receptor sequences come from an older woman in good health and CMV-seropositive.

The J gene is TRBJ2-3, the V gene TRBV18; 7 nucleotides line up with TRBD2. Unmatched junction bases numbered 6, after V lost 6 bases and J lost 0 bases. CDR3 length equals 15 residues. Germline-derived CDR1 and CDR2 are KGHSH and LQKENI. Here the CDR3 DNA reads TGTGCCAGCTCCGTCGGGGGGACTAGCACAGATACGCAGTATTTT. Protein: CASSVGGTSTDTQYF.

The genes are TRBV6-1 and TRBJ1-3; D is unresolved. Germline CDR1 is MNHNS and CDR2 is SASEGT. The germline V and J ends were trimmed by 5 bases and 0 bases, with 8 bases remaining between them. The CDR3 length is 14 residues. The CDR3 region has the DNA TGTGCCAGCAGTATGAGAAACTCTGGAAACACCATATATTTT. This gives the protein CASSMRNSGNTIYF.

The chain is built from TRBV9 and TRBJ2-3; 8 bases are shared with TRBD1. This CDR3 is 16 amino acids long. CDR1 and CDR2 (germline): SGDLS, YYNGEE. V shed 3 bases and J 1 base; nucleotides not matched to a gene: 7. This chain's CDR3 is CASSARQGTRTDTQYF. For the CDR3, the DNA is TGTGCCAGCAGCGCAAGACAGGGGACCCGCACAGATACGCAGTATTTT.

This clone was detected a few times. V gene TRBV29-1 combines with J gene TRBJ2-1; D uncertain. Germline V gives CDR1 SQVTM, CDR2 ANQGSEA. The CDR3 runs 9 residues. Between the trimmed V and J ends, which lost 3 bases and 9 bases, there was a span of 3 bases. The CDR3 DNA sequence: TGCAGCGTTGATAGTGAGCAGTTCTTC. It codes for CSVDSEQFF.